These T cell receptor beta chains were read from a single sample in a study of shared clonotypes between healthy human individuals. The protocol was immunoSEQ multiplex PCR, while the TCRdb copy is restricted to in-frame clones and leaves out a portion. The sample lists 2 million to 2.5 million clones, 95% seen once, with roughly 0.13% in the top ten. Sequenced sample: naive CD4+ T cells sorted from blood. The receptors come from a man younger than 35 in good health. The CDR3 runs from the conserved cysteine through the conserved F or W. A D gene is named only where the DNA matches it firmly. Clone sizes are given selectively: once, few, many, or a class where the clone is expanded.

len | j_gene | abundance | v_gene | d_gene | CDR3aa | CDR3nt
15 | TRBJ2-6 | once | TRBV18 | - | CASSPLGSGANVLTF | TGTGCCAGCTCACCATTGGGGTCTGGGGCCAACGTCCTGACTTTC
14 | TRBJ2-1 | - | TRBV25-1 | TRBD1 | CASSPRGQYNEQFF | TGTGCCAGCAGTCCGAGGGGACAGTACAATGAGCAGTTCTTC
11 | TRBJ1-2 | - | TRBV30 | - | CAWVQGYGYTF | TGTGCCTGGGTCCAGGGCTATGGCTACACCTTC
13 | TRBJ2-7 | - | TRBV6-4 | - | CASGGDDAHEQYF | TGTGCCAGCGGAGGGGACGACGCGCACGAGCAGTACTTC
14 | TRBJ2-7 | - | TRBV7-2 | - | CASSLASPTYEQYF | TGTGCCAGCAGCTTAGCGAGTCCCACCTACGAGCAGTACTTC
15 | TRBJ2-3 | - | TRBV5-1 | TRBD2 | CASSGTSRTSDTQYF | TGCGCCAGCAGCGGGACTAGTAGGACCTCGGATACGCAGTATTTT
15 | TRBJ1-4 | once | TRBV7-9 | - | CASSLDGATNEKLFF | TGTGCCAGCAGCTTAGACGGCGCAACTAATGAAAAACTGTTTTTT
11 | TRBJ1-5 | few | TRBV7-9 | - | CASGWDQPQHF | TGTGCCAGCGGGTGGGATCAGCCCCAGCATTTT
14 | TRBJ1-4 | - | TRBV30 | - | CAWSVRVSNEKLFF | TGTGCCTGGAGTGTACGAGTGTCTAATGAAAAACTGTTTTTT
16 | TRBJ2-1 | - | TRBV7-2 | - | CASSLISVSSYNEQFF | TGTGCCAGCAGCTTAATAAGCGTTAGCTCCTACAATGAGCAGTTCTTC
15 | TRBJ2-3 | - | TRBV19 | TRBD2 | CASGAAGGFGYTQYF | TGTGCCAGTGGGGCAGCGGGAGGGTTTGGGTATACGCAGTATTTT
11 | TRBJ1-1 | - | TRBV28 | - | CASSFSGEAFF | TGTGCCAGCAGTTTCTCGGGTGAAGCTTTCTTT
16 | TRBJ2-5 | - | TRBV5-4 | TRBD1 | CASSSEQGSGQETQYF | TGTGCCAGCAGCTCGGAACAGGGGTCGGGGCAAGAGACCCAGTACTTC
17 | TRBJ2-5 | once | TRBV2 | TRBD2 | CASRPSGRGAFQETQYF | TGTGCCAGCAGGCCTTCGGGGCGGGGGGCCTTCCAAGAGACCCAGTACTTC